Listed below are T cell receptor beta chains from one sample, sequenced in a study of graft-versus-host responses after intestinal transplantation. Produced via immunoSEQ multiplex PCR; TCRdb's table is partial and in-frame only. The sample consists of around 87,000 clones, approximately 90% of them appearing once. Their antigens are not known. The starting material was unstimulated CD8+ T cells sorted from spleen or lymph node cells, obtained before transplant. The receptors come from a human donor who was the organ donor for an intestinal transplant. Each CDR3 is given without its conserved first and last residue. The D gene is left open where the match is weak.

CDR3: ASSDKRAYEQY
length: 11
D: NA
V: TRBV2

CDR3: ASSHTQGYEQY
length: 11
D: NA
V: TRBV11-2

CDR3: ASSYSTGVMDTQY
length: 13
D: TRBD1
V: TRBV11-2

CDR3: ASSQGASGAYEQY
length: 13
D: TRBD2
V: TRBV4-1

CDR3: SAERDFGYT
length: 9
D: NA
V: TRBV20-1

CDR3: ASSLGPRGTDTQY
length: 13
D: NA
V: TRBV13

CDR3: ASRSGQATNEKLF
length: 13
D: TRBD1
V: TRBV5-1

CDR3: ASSSFGGNQPQH
length: 12
D: NA
V: TRBV5-1

CDR3: ASSPGQGFRYEQY
length: 13
D: TRBD1
V: TRBV19

CDR3: AWSDRVNEQY
length: 10
D: NA
V: TRBV30

CDR3: ASSLSAGTGEETQY
length: 14
D: TRBD1
V: TRBV11-2

CDR3: ASSPRTGPTGELF
length: 13
D: TRBD1
V: TRBV7-9

CDR3: ASSVTFSRADT
length: 11
D: NA
V: TRBV7-9

CDR3: ASSEDSATQQF
length: 11
D: NA
V: TRBV9

CDR3: ASSLLGQGVMDEQF
length: 14
D: TRBD1
V: TRBV11-2

CDR3: ASSSGLRWNEQF
length: 12
D: NA
V: TRBV13

CDR3: ASGRRDPNYGYT
length: 12
D: NA
V: TRBV2

CDR3: ASSFPERSGYT
length: 11
D: NA
V: TRBV7-2

CDR3: ASSSDRGQYEQY
length: 12
D: TRBD1
V: TRBV5-6

CDR3: ASSLNSAEY
length: 9
D: NA
V: TRBV7-9

CDR3: AWSVLAGDTGELF
length: 13
D: TRBD2
V: TRBV30

CDR3: ATSGLEETQY
length: 10
D: NA
V: TRBV15

CDR3: ASSYVGGAKNIQY
length: 13
D: NA
V: TRBV6-6

CDR3: ASSYSRGYEQY
length: 11
D: NA
V: TRBV6-5

CDR3: ASRRTSGDTGELF
length: 13
D: TRBD2
V: TRBV9

CDR3: ASSLELNEQF
length: 10
D: NA
V: TRBV7-9

CDR3: ASSPDRGIYEQY
length: 12
D: TRBD1
V: TRBV4-3

CDR3: SVQSPAVRQSSYNEQF
length: 16
D: NA
V: TRBV29-1

CDR3: AWAAGTANSPLH
length: 12
D: TRBD1
V: TRBV30

CDR3: ASSSSGGPYEQY
length: 12
D: NA
V: TRBV7-2

CDR3: ASRQVVYYGYT
length: 11
D: NA
V: TRBV21-1

CDR3: AWSLPMTDLYTDTQY
length: 15
D: NA
V: TRBV30

CDR3: ASSEQGGYEQY
length: 11
D: NA
V: TRBV6-1

CDR3: ASSSGQGDRNFEKLF
length: 15
D: TRBD1
V: TRBV27

CDR3: ASSPRTSGGSDTQY
length: 14
D: TRBD2
V: TRBV7-9

CDR3: ASSFGGANNEQF
length: 12
D: NA
V: TRBV28

CDR3: ASSLLAGSTDTQY
length: 13
D: TRBD2
V: TRBV27

CDR3: ASSLEGGSGNTIY
length: 13
D: NA
V: TRBV7-8

CDR3: ASSDNPSTDTQY
length: 12
D: NA
V: TRBV27

CDR3: ASSVAVNTEAF
length: 11
D: NA
V: TRBV9

CDR3: ASSLRSGQPQH
length: 11
D: NA
V: TRBV27

CDR3: ASSLLGWGDTGELF
length: 14
D: NA
V: TRBV7-8

CDR3: ASGLRQSNQPQH
length: 12
D: NA
V: TRBV12-5

CDR3: ARGQGPSYEQY
length: 11
D: TRBD1
V: TRBV6-5

CDR3: ASSLGPSSGGAQETQY
length: 16
D: TRBD2
V: TRBV13

CDR3: ASSLQPDEAF
length: 10
D: NA
V: TRBV5-1

CDR3: ASSQRGTSGQETQY
length: 14
D: TRBD2
V: TRBV4-1

CDR3: ASSGLQGANTEAF
length: 13
D: TRBD1
V: TRBV28

CDR3: ASSVLAGAYGDEQF
length: 14
D: TRBD2
V: TRBV9

CDR3: ASSLEFNSYEQY
length: 12
D: NA
V: TRBV11-2

CDR3: ASGGGPGNEQF
length: 11
D: NA
V: TRBV5-4

CDR3: ASSRMQGGEQY
length: 11
D: NA
V: TRBV14

CDR3: ASSPRSRAYEAF
length: 12
D: NA
V: TRBV18

CDR3: ASSYAGIEAF
length: 10
D: NA
V: TRBV6-5

CDR3: ASSFAGDTEAF
length: 11
D: NA
V: TRBV4-2

CDR3: ASSPGRITEAF
length: 11
D: NA
V: TRBV27

CDR3: ASSLLNSGYSTDTQY
length: 15
D: NA
V: TRBV5-4